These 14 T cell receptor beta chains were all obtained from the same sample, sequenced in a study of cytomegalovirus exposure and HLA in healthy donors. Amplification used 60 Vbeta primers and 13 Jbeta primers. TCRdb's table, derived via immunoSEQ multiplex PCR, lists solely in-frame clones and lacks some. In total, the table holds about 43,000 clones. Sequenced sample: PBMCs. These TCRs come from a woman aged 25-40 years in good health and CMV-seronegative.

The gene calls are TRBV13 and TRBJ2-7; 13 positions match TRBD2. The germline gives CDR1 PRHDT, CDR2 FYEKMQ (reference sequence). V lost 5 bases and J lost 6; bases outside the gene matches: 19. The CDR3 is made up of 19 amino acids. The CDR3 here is CASSAPWTSGSGGPSEQYF. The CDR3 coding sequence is TGTGCCAGCAGCGCCCCCTGGACTAGCGGGAGCGGAGGCCCATCCGAGCAGTACTTC.

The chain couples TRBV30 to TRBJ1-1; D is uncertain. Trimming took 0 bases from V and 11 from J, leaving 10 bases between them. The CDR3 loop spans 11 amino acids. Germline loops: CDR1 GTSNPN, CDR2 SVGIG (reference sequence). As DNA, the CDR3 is TGTGCCTGGAGTGTACGGGGTGTGGCTTTCTTT. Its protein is CAWSVRGVAFF.

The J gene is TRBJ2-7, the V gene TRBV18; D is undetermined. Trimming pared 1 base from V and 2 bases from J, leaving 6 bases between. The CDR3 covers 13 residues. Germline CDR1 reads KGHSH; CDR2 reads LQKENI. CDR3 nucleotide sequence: TGTGCCAGCTCACCACGGCAGGCCTACGAGCAGTACTTC. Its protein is CASSPRQAYEQYF.

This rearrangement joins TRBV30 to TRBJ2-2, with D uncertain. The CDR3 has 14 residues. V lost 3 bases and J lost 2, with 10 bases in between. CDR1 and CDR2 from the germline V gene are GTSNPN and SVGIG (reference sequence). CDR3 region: CAWRLAVNTGELFF. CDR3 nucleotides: TGTGCCTGGAGGTTGGCGGTCAACACCGGGGAGCTGTTTTTT.

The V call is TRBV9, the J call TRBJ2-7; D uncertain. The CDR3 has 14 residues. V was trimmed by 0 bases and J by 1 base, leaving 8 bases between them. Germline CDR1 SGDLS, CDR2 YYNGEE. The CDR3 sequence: CASSVDPGSYEQYF. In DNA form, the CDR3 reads TGTGCCAGCAGCGTAGACCCAGGTTCCTACGAGCAGTACTTC.

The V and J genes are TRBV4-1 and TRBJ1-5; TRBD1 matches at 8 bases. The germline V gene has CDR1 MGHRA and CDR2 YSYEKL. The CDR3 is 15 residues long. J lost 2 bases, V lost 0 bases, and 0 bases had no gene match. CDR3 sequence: CASSQETGGNQPQHF. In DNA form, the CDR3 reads TGCGCCAGCAGCCAAGAGACAGGGGGCAATCAGCCCCAGCATTTT.

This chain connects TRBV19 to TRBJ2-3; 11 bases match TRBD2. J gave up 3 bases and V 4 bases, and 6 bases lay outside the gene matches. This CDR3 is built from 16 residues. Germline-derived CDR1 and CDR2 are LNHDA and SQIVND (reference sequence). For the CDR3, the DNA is TGTGCCAGTAGTACCGCAACTAGCGGGAGAACAGATACGCAGTATTTT. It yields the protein CASSTATSGRTDTQYF.

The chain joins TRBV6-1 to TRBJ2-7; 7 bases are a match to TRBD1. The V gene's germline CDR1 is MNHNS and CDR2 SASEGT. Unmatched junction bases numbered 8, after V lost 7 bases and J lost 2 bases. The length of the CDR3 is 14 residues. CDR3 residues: CASTPTGSTYEQYF. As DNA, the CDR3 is TGTGCCAGCACCCCGACAGGGTCGACCTACGAGCAGTACTTC.

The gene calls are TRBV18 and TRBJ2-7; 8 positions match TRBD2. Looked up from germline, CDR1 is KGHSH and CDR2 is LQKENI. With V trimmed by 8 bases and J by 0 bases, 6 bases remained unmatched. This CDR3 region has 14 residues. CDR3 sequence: CASQPSGSSYEQYF. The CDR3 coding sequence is TGTGCCAGCCAACCAAGCGGGAGCTCCTACGAGCAGTACTTC.

DNA of the CDR3: TGTGCCAGCAGCTCCCTCCGGGACAACACAGATACGCAGTATTTT. Its protein product is CASSSLRDNTDTQYF. The chain recombines TRBV5-6 with TRBJ2-3; maybe TRBD1 (6 bases). Germline-derived CDR1 and CDR2 are SGHDT and YYEEEE. V was pared by 3 bases and J by 2 bases, with 13 bases between. This CDR3 contains 15 residues.

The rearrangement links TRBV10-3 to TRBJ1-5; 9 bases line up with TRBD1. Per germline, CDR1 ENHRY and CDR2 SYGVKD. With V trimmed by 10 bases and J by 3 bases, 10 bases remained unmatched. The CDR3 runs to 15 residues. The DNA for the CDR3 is TGTGCCACCAAGGGCTGGGACAGGGACAATCAGCCCCAGCATTTT. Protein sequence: CATKGWDRDNQPQHF.

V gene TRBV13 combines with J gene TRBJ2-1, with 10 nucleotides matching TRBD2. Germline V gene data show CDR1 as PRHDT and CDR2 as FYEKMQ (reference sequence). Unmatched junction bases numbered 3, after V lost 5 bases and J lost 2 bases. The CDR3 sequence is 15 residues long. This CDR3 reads CASSPSGRAYNEQFF. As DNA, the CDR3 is TGTGCCAGCAGCCCGAGCGGGAGGGCCTACAATGAGCAGTTCTTC.

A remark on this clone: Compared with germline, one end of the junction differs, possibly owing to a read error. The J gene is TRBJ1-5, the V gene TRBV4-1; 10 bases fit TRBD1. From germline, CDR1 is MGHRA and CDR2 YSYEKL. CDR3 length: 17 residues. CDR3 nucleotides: TGCGCCAGCAGCCAAGGGGCTCGGACAGGGGGGGATCAGCACCAGCATTTT. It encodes CASSQGARTGGDQHQHF.

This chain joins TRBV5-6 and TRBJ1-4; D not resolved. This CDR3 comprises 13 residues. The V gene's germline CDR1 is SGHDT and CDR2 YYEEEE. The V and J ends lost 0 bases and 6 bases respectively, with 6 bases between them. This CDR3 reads CASSLVSDEKLFF. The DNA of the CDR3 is TGTGCCAGCAGCTTGGTGTCGGATGAAAAACTGTTTTTT.